The T cell receptor beta chain described here comes from a study of blood T cell repertoires in COVID-19. Authors' processing steps: Amplification of reference gene primers provided the estimated nucleated cell counts. Using immunoSEQ multiplex PCR, the repertoire was profiled, and TCRdb retains in-frame clones only, with some absent. V and J calls and clone size are as listed in that table; D and trimming were resolved from the DNA. The top ten hold around 0.6% of the sample, which has 150,000 to 200,000 clones, around 87% seen once. Patients at the Seattle site were enrolled during active infection and followed longitudinally. Sequenced: peripheral blood. The receptor was isolated from a man aged 55 to 70 with COVID-19, enrolled during active disease.

CDR3 DNA: TGTGCCATCAGTGACAGTAGCAATCAGCCCCAGCATTTT. Residues: CAISDSSNQPQHF. V usage is TRBV10-3 and J usage is TRBJ1-5; D uncertain. The CDR3 sequence is 13 residues long. V gave up 3 bases and J gave up 0 bases, with 3 bases separating them. In germline, CDR1 is ENHRY, CDR2 SYGVKD.